The 11 T cell receptor beta chains below were found in one sample sequenced in a study of T cell changes during pregnancy in multiple sclerosis (dated by TCRdb to between 2018 and 2021). Libraries were constructed by the immunoSEQ multiplex PCR assay. Held by TCRdb, this immuneACCESS table contains in-frame sequences only and omits some clones. Under half of the omission traces to an unresolved V gene where checked; the cause of the rest is unknown. A total of 40,000 to 50,000 clones appear in this sample, 85% to 95% of them only once. 0.6% to 0.75% of the sample goes to the ten largest clones. Source: CD4+ T cells from peripheral blood mononuclear cells, taken in the third trimester of pregnancy. These receptor sequences come from a female donor with multiple sclerosis, enrolled in a pregnancy study.

The chain employs TRBV6-5 and TRBJ2-3, with 9 bases aligning to TRBD2. This CDR3 contains 14 residues. J was trimmed by 6 bases and V by 2 bases; bases with no gene match: 3. Germline V gene sequence: CDR1 MNHEY, CDR2 SVGAGI. The DNA for the CDR3 is TGTGCCAGCAGTTACAGGCTAGCGGGGGATACGCAGTATTTT. This encodes CASSYRLAGDTQYF.

The CDR3, as DNA: TGTGCCAGCAGTCGGGACAGTAGCTCCTACGAGCAGTACTTC. Amino acid sequence: CASSRDSSSYEQYF. This chain links TRBV7-2 with TRBJ2-7, with TRBD1 matching 7 bases. CDR3 length: 14 amino acids. Germline V gene lookup returns CDR1 SGHTA and CDR2 FQGNSA. The junction had 5 bases not matched to a gene; V was cut back by 6 bases and J by 0 bases.

This clone has only a few counts. This chain uses TRBV7-8 with TRBJ1-2; TRBD1 aligns across 11 bases. Germline CDR1 reads SGHVS; CDR2 reads FQNEAQ. The ends lost 5 bases at V and 0 bases at J; junction bases unmatched: 14. The CDR3 is 19 amino acids. The CDR3 DNA follows: TGTGCCAGCAGCCCTTGGACAGGGGGCGAAACGAGGGCTAACTATGGCTACACCTTC. Protein sequence: CASSPWTGGETRANYGYTF. The whole variable domain, filled in from reference TRBV7-8 and TRBJ1-2, reads GAGVSQSPRYKVAKRGQDVALRCDPISGHVSLFWYQQALGQGPEFLTYFQNEAQLDKSGLPSDRFFAERPEGSVSTLKIQRTQQEDSAVYLCASSPWTGGETRANYGYTFGSGTRLTVV.

The J gene is TRBJ1-5, the V gene TRBV6-1; D is perhaps TRBD1 (6 bases). Per germline, CDR1 MNHNS and CDR2 SASEGT. V gave up 0 bases and J gave up 4 bases, with 10 bases separating them. The CDR3 is made up of 15 amino acids. The CDR3 nucleotides read TGTGCCAGCAGTGAAGCGCGGGGGGCAAATCAGCCCCAGCATTTT. Translating it yields CASSEARGANQPQHF.

The gene calls are TRBV5-5 and TRBJ2-3; no reliable D call. There are 14 residues in the CDR3. The germline gives CDR1 SGHKS, CDR2 YYEKEE (reference sequence). V lost 4 bases, J lost 0 bases, and 9 bases lay in between. CDR3: CASSPYRSTDTQYF. DNA of the CDR3: TGTGCCAGCAGCCCCTATAGAAGCACAGATACGCAGTATTTT.

This chain connects TRBV29-1 to TRBJ1-3, with 8 bases lining up with TRBD1. With V trimmed by 6 bases and J by 0 bases, 1 base remained unmatched. This CDR3 contains 13 residues. The germline CDR1 and CDR2 sequences are SQVTM and ANQGSEA. CDR3 nucleotide sequence: TGCAGCGTGACAGGGGACTCTGGAAACACCATATATTTT. This encodes CSVTGDSGNTIYF.

This rearrangement joins TRBV7-6 to TRBJ1-5; 7 positions agree with TRBD1. V lost 3 bases, J lost 4 bases, and 0 bases stayed unmatched. Per germline, CDR1 SGHVS and CDR2 FNYEAQ. The CDR3 is 13 amino acids. The CDR3 loop is CASSLDRNQPQHF. In DNA form, the CDR3 reads TGTGCCAGCAGCTTGGACAGGAATCAGCCCCAGCATTTT.

The rearrangement joins TRBV7-8 to TRBJ2-7, with 7 bases identical to TRBD2. Germline trimming cut 1 base from V and 6 bases from J; bases unmatched to any gene: 3. Looked up from germline, CDR1 is SGHVS and CDR2 is FQNEAQ. The CDR3 sequence is 13 residues long. This CDR3 reads CASSLGGSGEQYF. The CDR3 coding sequence is TGTGCCAGCAGCTTAGGCGGGAGCGGCGAGCAGTACTTC.

CDR3 bases: TGTGCCAGTAGTATACGAGGACAGGGTGAGAACTATGGCTACACCTTC. Translation gives CASSIRGQGENYGYTF. The chain couples TRBV19 to TRBJ1-2; TRBD1 matches 8 bases. The CDR3 is 16 residues long. V shed 2 bases and J 2 bases; nucleotides not matched to a gene: 7. Germline V lookup: CDR1 LNHDA, CDR2 SQIVND (reference sequence).

The CDR3 nucleotides read TGCAGCGTTGAAGGTCCTAGCGGGGGAACCTACGAGCAGTACTTC. Protein: CSVEGPSGGTYEQYF. J is TRBJ2-7 and V is TRBV29-1; 10 nucleotides line up with TRBD2. The CDR3 loop spans 15 amino acids. The junction had 5 bases not matched to a gene; V was cut back by 1 base and J by 2 bases. In germline, CDR1 is SQVTM, CDR2 ANQGSEA.

V and J are TRBV28 and TRBJ1-5; 10 nucleotides agree with TRBD1. Trimming cost V 8 bases and J 4 bases; bases outside gene matches: 2. This CDR3 comprises 13 residues. CDR1 is MDHEN and CDR2 is SYDVKM in the germline V gene. CDR3 amino acids: CASQDRGNQPQHF. Here the CDR3 DNA reads TGTGCCAGCCAGGACAGGGGGAATCAGCCCCAGCATTTT.